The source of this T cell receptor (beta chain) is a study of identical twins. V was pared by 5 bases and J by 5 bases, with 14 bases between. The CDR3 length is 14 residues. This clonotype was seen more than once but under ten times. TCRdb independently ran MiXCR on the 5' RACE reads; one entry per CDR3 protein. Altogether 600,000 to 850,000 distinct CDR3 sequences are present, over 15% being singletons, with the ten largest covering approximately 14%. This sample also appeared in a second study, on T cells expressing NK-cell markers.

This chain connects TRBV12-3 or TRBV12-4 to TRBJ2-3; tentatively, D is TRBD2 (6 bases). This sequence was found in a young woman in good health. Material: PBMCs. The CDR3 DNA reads TGTGCCAGCAGTCCCCGGGACTTTAGAGATACGCAGTATTTT. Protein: CASSPRDFRDTQYF.